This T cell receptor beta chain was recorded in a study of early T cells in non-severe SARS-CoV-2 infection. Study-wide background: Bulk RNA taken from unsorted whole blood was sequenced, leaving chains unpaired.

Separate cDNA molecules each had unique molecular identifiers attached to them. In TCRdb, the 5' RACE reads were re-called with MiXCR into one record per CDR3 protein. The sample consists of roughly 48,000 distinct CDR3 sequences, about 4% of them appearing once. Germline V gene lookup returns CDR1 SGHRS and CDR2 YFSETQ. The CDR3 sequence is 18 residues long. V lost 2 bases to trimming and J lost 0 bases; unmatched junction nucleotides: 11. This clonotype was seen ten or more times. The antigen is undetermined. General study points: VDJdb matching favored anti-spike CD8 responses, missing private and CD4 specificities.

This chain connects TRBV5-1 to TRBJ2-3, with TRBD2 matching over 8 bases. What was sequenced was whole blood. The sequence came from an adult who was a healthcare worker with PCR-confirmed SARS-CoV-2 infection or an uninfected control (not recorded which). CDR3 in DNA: TGCGCCAGCAGCTTCAATCCGGCGGGAGGTAGAAGCACAGATACGCAGTATTTT. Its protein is CASSFNPAGGRSTDTQYF.